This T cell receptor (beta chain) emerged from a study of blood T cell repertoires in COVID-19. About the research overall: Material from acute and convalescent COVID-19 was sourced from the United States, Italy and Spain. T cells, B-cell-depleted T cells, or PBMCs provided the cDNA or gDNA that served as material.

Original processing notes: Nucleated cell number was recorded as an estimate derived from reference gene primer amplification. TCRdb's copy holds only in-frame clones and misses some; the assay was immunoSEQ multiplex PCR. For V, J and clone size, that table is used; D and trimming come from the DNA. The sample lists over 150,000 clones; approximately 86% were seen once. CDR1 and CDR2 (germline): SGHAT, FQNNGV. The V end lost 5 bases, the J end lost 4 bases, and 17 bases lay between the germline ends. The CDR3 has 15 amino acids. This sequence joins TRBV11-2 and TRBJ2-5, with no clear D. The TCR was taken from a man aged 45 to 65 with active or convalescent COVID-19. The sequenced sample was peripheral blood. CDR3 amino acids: CASSLGPEVRETQYF. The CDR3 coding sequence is TGTGCCAGCAGCCTAGGTCCCGAGGTACGAGAGACCCAGTACTTC.